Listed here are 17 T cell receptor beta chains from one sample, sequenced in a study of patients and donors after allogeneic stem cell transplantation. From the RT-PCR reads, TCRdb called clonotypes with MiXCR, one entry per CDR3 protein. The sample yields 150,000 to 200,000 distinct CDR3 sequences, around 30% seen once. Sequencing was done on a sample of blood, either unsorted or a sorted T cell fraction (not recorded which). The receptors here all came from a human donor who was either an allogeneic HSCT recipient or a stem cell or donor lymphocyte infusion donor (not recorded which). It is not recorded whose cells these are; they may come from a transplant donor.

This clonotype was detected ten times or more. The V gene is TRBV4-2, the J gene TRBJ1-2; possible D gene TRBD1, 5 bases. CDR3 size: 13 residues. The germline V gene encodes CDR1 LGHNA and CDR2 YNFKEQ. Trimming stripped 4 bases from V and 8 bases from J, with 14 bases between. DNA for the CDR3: TGTGCCAGCAGCCCTCAGGGCCCTTGGGGCTACACCTTC. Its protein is CASSPQGPWGYTF.

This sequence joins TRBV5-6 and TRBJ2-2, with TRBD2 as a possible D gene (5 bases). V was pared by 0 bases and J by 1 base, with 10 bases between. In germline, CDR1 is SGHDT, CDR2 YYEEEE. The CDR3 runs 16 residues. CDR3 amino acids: CASSLGLRQNTGELFF. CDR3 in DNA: TGTGCCAGCAGCTTGGGACTAAGGCAGAACACCGGGGAGCTGTTTTTT.

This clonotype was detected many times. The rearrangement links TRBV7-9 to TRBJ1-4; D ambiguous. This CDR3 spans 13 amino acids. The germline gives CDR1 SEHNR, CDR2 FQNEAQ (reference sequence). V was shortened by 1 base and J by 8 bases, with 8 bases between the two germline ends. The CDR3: CASSLGQYEKLFF. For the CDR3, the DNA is TGTGCCAGCAGCTTAGGGCAATACGAAAAACTGTTTTTT.

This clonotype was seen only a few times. CDR3 in amino acids: CSVSGRGILAYEQYF. CDR3 sequence (DNA): TGCAGCGTCTCCGGGCGGGGGATTTTGGCCTACGAGCAGTACTTC. The chain joins TRBV29-1 to TRBJ2-7; 7 nucleotides match TRBD2. Germline V CDR1 and CDR2: SQVTM, ANQGSEA. The junction had 13 bases not matched to a gene; V was cut back by 6 bases and J by 2 bases. The CDR3 is made up of 15 amino acids.

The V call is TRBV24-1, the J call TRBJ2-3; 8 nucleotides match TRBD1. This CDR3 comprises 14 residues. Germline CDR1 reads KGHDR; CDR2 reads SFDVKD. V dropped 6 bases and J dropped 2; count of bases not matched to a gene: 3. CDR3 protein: CATSLDRATDTQYF. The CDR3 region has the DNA TGTGCCACCAGTTTGGACAGGGCCACAGATACGCAGTATTTT.

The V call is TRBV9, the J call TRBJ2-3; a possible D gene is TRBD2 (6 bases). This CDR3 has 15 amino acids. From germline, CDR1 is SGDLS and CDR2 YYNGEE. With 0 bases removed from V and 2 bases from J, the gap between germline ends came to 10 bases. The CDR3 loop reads CASSVEVADTDTQYF. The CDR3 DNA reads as TGTGCCAGCAGCGTAGAGGTAGCGGACACAGATACGCAGTATTTT.

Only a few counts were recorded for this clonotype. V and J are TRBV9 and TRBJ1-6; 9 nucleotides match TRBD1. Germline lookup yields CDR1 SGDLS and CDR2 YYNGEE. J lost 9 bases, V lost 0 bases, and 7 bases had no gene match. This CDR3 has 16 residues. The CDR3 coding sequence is TGTGCCAGCAGCGTAGCCCCGGACAGGGGAGGTTCACCCCTCCACTTT. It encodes CASSVAPDRGGSPLHF.

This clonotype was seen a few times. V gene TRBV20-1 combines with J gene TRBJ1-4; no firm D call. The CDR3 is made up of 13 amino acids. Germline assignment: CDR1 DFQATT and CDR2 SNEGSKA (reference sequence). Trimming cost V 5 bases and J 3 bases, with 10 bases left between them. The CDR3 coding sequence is TGCAGTGCTGGTCCTCTCGCTAATGAAAAACTGTTTTTT. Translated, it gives CSAGPLANEKLFF.

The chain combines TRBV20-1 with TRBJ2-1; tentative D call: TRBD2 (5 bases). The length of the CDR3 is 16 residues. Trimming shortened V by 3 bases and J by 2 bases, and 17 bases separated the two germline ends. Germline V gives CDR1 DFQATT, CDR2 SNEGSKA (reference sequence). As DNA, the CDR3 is TGCAGTGCTAGCGGTAGAACTAGACTGACCTACAATGAGCAGTTCTTC. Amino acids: CSASGRTRLTYNEQFF.

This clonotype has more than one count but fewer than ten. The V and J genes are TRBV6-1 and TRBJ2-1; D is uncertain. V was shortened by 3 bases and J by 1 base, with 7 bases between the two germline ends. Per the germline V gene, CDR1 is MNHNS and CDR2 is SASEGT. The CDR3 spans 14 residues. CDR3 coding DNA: TGTGCCAGCAGTGAGGTAGGATCCTACAATGAGCAGTTCTTC. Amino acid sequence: CASSEVGSYNEQFF.

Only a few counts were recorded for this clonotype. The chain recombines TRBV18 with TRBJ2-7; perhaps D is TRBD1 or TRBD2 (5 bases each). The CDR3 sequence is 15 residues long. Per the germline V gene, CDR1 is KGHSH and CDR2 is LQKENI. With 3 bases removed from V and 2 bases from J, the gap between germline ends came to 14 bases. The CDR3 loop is CASSPGDVLPYEQYF. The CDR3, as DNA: TGTGCCAGCTCACCGGGGGATGTTCTCCCCTACGAGCAGTACTTC.

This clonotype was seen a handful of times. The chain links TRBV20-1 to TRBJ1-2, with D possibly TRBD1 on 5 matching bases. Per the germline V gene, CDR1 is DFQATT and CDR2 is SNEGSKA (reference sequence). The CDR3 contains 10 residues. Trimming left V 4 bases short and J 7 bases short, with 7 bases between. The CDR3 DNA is TGCAGTGCTATGGGGACTGGCTACACCTTC. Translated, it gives CSAMGTGYTF.

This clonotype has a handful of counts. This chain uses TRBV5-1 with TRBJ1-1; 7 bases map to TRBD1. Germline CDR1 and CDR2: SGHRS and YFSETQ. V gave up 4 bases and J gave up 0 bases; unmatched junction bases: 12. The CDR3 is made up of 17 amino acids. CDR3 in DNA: TGCGCCAGCAGCGACCCAGGGGGGGACTTCATGAACACTGAAGCTTTCTTT. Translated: CASSDPGGDFMNTEAFF.

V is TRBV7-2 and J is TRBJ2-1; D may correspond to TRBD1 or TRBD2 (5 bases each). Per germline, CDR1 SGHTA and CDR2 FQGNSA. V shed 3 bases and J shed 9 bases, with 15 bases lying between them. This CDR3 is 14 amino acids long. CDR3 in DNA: TGTGCCAGCAGCTTGAGAAGGGGAGAAGGTGAGCAGTTCTTC. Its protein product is CASSLRRGEGEQFF.

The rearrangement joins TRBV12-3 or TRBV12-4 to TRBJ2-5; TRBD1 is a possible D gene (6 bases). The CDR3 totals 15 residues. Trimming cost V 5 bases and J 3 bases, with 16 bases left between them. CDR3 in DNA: TGTGCCAGCAGTCCCTTGGGGGCGCGTGAAGAGACCCAGTACTTC. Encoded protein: CASSPLGAREETQYF.

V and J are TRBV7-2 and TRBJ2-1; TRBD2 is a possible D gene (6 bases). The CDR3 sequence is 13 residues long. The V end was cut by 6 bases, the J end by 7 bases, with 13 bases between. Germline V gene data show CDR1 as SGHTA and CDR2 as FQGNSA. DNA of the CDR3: TGTGCCAGCAGGGATCCGGGAGTGAATGAGCAGTTCTTC. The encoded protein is CASRDPGVNEQFF.

The CDR3 bases are TGTGCCAGCAGCTTAGCGCCTAGCGGGAGAATCTACAATGAGCAGTTCTTC. Protein product: CASSLAPSGRIYNEQFF. The rearrangement links TRBV7-9 to TRBJ2-1; 10 bases are shared with TRBD2. The ends lost 0 bases at V and 3 bases at J; junction bases unmatched: 5. The CDR3 consists of 17 residues. Germline CDR1 and CDR2: SEHNR and FQNEAQ (reference sequence). The full variable domain, its missing parts supplied by reference TRBV7-9 and TRBJ2-1, is DTGVSQNPRHKITKRGQNVTFRCDPISEHNRLYWYRQTLGQGPEFLTYFQNEAQLEKSRLLSDRFSAERPKGSFSTLEIQRTEQGDSAMYLCASSLAPSGRIYNEQFFGPGTRLTVL.